This T cell receptor (beta chain) came from a study of tumor-infiltrating lymphocytes in oesophageal squamous cell carcinoma. The CDR3 has 14 amino acids. A word on this clonotype: An end of the junction does not agree with germline; a read error may underlie this.

From the PCR reads, TCRdb called clonotypes with MiXCR, one entry per CDR3 protein. The top ten clones hold roughly 32% of a sample with about 12,000 distinct CDR3 sequences, 56% of them seen once. The rearrangement links TRBV5-3 to TRBJ2-5, with D maybe TRBD2 (7 bases). TRBV5-3 is given ORF status, its function remaining uncertain. Sequencing was carried out using esophageal tumor tissue. This clonotype was obtained from a female donor with esophageal squamous cell carcinoma. CDR3 region: CASSSLSGGETQYF. In DNA, the CDR3 is TGTGCCAGCAGCTCGCTATCGGGGGGCGAGACCCAGTACTTC.